Listed here are 3 T cell receptor beta chains from one sample, sequenced in a study of neurological immune-mediated disorders. TCRdb re-derived calls from the 5' RACE reads in MiXCR, one entry per CDR3 protein. The data contain approximately 36,000 distinct CDR3 sequences, roughly 11% of them singletons. Stated time point: technical triplicate 1. Sequenced: PBMCs. All receptors come from a man between 60 and 70 years old with HTLV-1-associated myelopathy (HAM/TSP).

This clonotype was seen repeatedly, ten times or more. The gene calls are TRBV10-3 and TRBJ1-1; D gene ambiguous. The length of the CDR3 is 12 residues. The V end lost 6 bases, the J end lost 3 bases, and 8 bases lay between the germline ends. The germline CDR1 and CDR2 sequences are ENHRY and SYGVKD. The DNA for the CDR3 is TGTGCCATCAGCCTCGGCGACACTGAAGCTTTCTTT. Translated, it gives CAISLGDTEAFF.

This clonotype was observed many times. The chain carries TRBV10-3 and TRBJ2-5, with a possible D match to TRBD2 (5 bases). The germline gives CDR1 ENHRY, CDR2 SYGVKD. CDR3 length: 13 residues. The V and J ends lost 4 bases and 0 bases respectively, with 6 bases between them. The CDR3 protein is CAISGGYQETQYF. CDR3 DNA sequence: TGTGCCATCAGTGGAGGGTACCAAGAGACCCAGTACTTC.

This clonotype was seen repeatedly, ten times or more. The chain recombines TRBV24-1 with TRBJ2-5, with D uncertain. This CDR3 comprises 14 residues. CDR1 and CDR2 from the germline V gene are KGHDR and SFDVKD. Trimming stripped 9 bases from V and 2 bases from J, with 15 bases between. CDR3 loop: CATSYGYEQETQYF. The CDR3 bases are TGTGCCACCTCCTACGGATATGAACAAGAGACCCAGTACTTC.